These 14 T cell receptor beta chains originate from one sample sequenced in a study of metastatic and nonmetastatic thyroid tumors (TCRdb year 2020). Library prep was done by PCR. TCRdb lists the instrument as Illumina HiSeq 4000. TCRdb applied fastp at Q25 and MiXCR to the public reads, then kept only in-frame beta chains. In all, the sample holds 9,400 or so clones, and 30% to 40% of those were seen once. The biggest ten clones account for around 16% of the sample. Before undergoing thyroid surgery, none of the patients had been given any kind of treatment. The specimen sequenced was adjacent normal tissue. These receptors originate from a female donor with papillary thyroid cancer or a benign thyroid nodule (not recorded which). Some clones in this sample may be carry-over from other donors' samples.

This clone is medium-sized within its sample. This chain's CDR3 is CASSLDSYNEQFF. CDR3 sequence (DNA): TGTGCCAGCAGCCTGGACAGCTACAATGAGCAGTTCTTC. J is TRBJ2-1 and V is TRBV11-3; D is possibly TRBD1 (6 bases). The CDR3 is 13 residues long. V lost 5 bases to trimming and J lost 3 bases, with 8 bases between them. Germline CDR1 and CDR2: SGHNT and YENEEA.

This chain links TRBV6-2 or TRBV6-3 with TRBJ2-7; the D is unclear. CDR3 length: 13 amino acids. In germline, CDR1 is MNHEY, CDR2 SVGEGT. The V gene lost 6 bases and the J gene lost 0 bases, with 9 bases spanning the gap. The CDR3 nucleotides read TGTGCCAGCAGGCCGGGTTCCTCCTACGAGCAGTACTTC. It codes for CASRPGSSYEQYF.

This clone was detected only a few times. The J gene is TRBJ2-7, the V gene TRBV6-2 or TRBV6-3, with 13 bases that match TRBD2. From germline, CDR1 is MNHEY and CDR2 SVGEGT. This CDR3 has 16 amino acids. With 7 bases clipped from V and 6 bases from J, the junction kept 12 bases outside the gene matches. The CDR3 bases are TGTGCCAGCACGATCGCACCGGGACTAGCGGGAAGCGAGCAGTACTTC. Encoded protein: CASTIAPGLAGSEQYF.

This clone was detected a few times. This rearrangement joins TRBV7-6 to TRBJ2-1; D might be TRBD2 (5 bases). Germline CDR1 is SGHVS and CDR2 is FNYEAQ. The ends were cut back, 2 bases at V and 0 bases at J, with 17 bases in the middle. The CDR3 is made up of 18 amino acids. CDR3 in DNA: TGTGCCAGCAGCTTATCGGCTTATGGGGAGAGCTCCTACAATGAGCAGTTCTTC. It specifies CASSLSAYGESSYNEQFF.

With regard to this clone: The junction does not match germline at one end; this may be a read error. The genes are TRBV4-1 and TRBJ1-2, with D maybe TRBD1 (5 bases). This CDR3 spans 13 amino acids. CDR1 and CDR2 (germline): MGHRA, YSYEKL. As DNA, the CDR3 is TGTGCCAGCAGCCTAACTACAGGCTATGGCTACACCTTC. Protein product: CASSLTTGYGYTF.

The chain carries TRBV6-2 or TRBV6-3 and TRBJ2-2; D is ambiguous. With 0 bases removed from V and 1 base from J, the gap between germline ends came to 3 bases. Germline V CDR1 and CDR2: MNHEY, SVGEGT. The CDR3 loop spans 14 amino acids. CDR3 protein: CASSYSGNTGELFF. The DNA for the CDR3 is TGTGCCAGCAGTTACTCTGGGAACACCGGGGAGCTGTTTTTT.

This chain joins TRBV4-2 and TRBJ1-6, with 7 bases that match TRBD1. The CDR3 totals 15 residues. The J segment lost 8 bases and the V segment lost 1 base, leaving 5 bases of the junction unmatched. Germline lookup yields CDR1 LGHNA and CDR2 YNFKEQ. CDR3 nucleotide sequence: TGTGCCAGCAGCCAAGGACAGGGCCGTTATTCACCCCTCCACTTT. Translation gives CASSQGQGRYSPLHF.

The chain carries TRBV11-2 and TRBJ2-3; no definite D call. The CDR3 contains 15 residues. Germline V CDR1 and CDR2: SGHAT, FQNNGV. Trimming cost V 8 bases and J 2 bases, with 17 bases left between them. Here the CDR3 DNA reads TGTGCCAGCCGCAATAGGGTGGCCTTCACAGATACGCAGTATTTT. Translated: CASRNRVAFTDTQYF.

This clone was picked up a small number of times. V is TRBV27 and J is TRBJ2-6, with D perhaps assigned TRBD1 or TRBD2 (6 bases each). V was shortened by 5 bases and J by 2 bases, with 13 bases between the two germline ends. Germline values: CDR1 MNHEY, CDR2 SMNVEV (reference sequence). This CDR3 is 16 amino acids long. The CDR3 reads CASSPHREAGANVLTF. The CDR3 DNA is TGTGCCAGCAGTCCACACAGGGAGGCTGGGGCCAACGTCCTGACTTTC.

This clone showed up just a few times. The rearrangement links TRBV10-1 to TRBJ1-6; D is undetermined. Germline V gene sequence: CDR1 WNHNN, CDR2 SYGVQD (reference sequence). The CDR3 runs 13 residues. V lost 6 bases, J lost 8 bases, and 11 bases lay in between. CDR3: CASRPDGYSPLHF. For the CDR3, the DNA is TGCGCCAGCAGACCGGACGGATATTCACCCCTCCACTTT.

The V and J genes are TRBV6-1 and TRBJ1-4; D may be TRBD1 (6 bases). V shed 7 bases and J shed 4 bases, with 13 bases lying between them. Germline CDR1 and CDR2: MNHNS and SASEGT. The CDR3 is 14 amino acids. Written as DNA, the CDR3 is TGTGCCAGCATGGGAGGGGGATTTAATGAAAAACTGTTTTTT. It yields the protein CASMGGGFNEKLFF.

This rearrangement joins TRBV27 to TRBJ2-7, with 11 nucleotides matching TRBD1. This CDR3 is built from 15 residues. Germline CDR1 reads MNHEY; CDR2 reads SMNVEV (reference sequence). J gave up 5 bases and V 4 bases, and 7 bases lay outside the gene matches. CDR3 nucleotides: TGTGCCAGCAGTTCAAGGACAGGGGGCAACGACGAGCAGTACTTC. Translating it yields CASSSRTGGNDEQYF.

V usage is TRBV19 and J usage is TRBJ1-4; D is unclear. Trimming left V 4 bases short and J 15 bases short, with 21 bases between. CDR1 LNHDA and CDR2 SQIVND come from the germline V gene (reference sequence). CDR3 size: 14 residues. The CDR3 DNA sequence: TGTGCCAGTAGTACCCCTCGACCTCTACACTACATGTTTTTT. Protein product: CASSTPRPLHYMFF.

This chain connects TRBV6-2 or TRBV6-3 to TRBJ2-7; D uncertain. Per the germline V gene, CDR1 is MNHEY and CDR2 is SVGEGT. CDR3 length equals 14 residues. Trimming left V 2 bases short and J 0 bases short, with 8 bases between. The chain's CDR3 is CASSYHQSSYEQYF. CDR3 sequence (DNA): TGTGCCAGCAGTTACCACCAAAGCTCCTACGAGCAGTACTTC.